Listed below are T cell receptor beta chains from one sample, sequenced in a study of blood T cell repertoires in COVID-19. Some clones are missing from TCRdb's copy, which holds only in-frame ones; the method was immunoSEQ multiplex PCR. The sample has roughly 110,000 clones, 70% to 80% seen once. Specimen: peripheral blood. The receptors here all came from a human donor with acute or convalescent COVID-19. The donor label of this sample is uncertain. Both conserved end residues are part of each CDR3. D genes are given only for firm matches. Expanded clones get a size class; other rows say once, few or many, or leave the size out.

size,length,V,D,J,CDR3,DNA
.,14,TRBV6-5,.,TRBJ1-6,CASSEVSYNSPLHF,TGTGCCAGCAGCGAGGTCTCCTATAATTCACCCCTCCACTTT
.,15,TRBV2,TRBD2,TRBJ2-1,CASSRTSGGGNEQFF,TGTGCCAGCAGCCGGACTAGCGGGGGTGGCAATGAGCAGTTCTTC
.,15,TRBV7-2,.,TRBJ2-2,CASSFTRGGSGELFF,TGTGCCAGCAGCTTTACCCGCGGAGGGTCCGGGGAGCTGTTTTTT
.,16,TRBV5-1,.,TRBJ2-1,CASSLNSHGGYNEQFF,TGCGCCAGCAGCTTGAATTCTCACGGGGGTTACAATGAGCAGTTCTTC
.,14,TRBV18,.,TRBJ2-5,CASSPVAGEETQYF,TGTGCCAGCTCACCCGTGGCAGGGGAGGAGACCCAGTACTTC
.,15,TRBV30,.,TRBJ1-3,CAWSPDIQNRNTIYF,TGTGCCTGGAGTCCGGACATCCAAAATCGAAACACCATATATTTT
.,15,TRBV6-4,TRBD1,TRBJ2-1,CASSDGQGAINEQFF,TGTGCCAGCAGTGACGGACAGGGGGCGATAAATGAGCAGTTCTTC
.,17,TRBV7-8,TRBD2,TRBJ2-3,CASSLLLAGAFTDTQYF,TGTGCCAGCAGCTTACTCTTAGCGGGGGCCTTCACAGATACGCAGTATTTT
.,14,TRBV5-1,.,TRBJ1-1,CASSYQGSDTEAFF,TGCGCCAGCAGTTATCAGGGGAGTGACACTGAAGCTTTCTTT
few,16,TRBV7-3,TRBD2,TRBJ2-3,CASSLMGSGGADTQYF,TGTGCCAGCAGCTTAATGGGTAGCGGGGGCGCAGATACGCAGTATTTT
.,15,TRBV3-1/TRBV3-2,.,TRBJ1-5,CASSQDSGAGQPQHF,TGTGCCAGCAGCCAAGATTCAGGGGCTGGTCAGCCCCAGCATTTT
.,14,TRBV5-1,TRBD1,TRBJ2-2,CASSLGTGIGELFF,TGCGCCAGCAGCTTGGGGACAGGGATCGGGGAGCTGTTTTTT
.,13,TRBV6-6,.,TRBJ1-5,CASRPRENQPQHF,TGTGCCAGCAGACCTCGGGAGAATCAGCCCCAGCATTTT
.,12,TRBV7-3,.,TRBJ2-5,CASSDGSGSQYF,TGTGCCAGCAGCGATGGGTCAGGGTCCCAGTACTTC
.,16,TRBV20-1,TRBD2,TRBJ2-5,CSASIQRGRPGETQYF,TGCAGTGCTAGTATACAGCGGGGGCGTCCAGGGGAGACCCAGTACTTC
many,14,TRBV18,TRBD1,TRBJ2-1,CASSRDRSYNEQFF,TGTGCCAGCTCACGGGACAGGAGTTACAATGAGCAGTTCTTC
.,19,TRBV18,TRBD1,TRBJ1-6,CASSLVAGTGLSYNSPLHF,TGTGCCAGCTCCCTCGTAGCCGGGACAGGTCTCTCCTATAATTCACCCCTCCACTTT
.,13,TRBV30,.,TRBJ2-5,CAWSVPLAKTQYF,TGTGCCTGGAGTGTACCGTTAGCAAAGACCCAGTACTTC
.,13,TRBV12-3/TRBV12-4,TRBD1,TRBJ2-1,CASTLRQGVEQFF,TGTGCCAGCACCCTCAGGCAGGGGGTTGAGCAGTTCTTC
few,20,TRBV5-1,TRBD2,TRBJ2-1,CASSLNGALAGLSSYNEQFF,TGCGCCAGCAGCTTGAATGGGGCATTAGCGGGCCTTAGCTCCTACAATGAGCAGTTCTTC
.,15,TRBV2,.,TRBJ1-6,CASSPGGVRNSPLHF,TGTGCCAGCAGTCCTGGCGGGGTGAGAAATTCACCCCTCCACTTT
.,13,TRBV2,.,TRBJ1-5,CASSGDTNQPQHF,TGTGCCAGCAGTGGGGACACCAATCAGCCCCAGCATTTT
.,15,TRBV15,TRBD2,TRBJ2-5,CATSFSGGIQETQYF,TGTGCCACCAGCTTTTCGGGGGGGATCCAAGAGACCCAGTACTTC
.,14,TRBV5-4,TRBD1,TRBJ2-5,CASSLIGGGETQYF,TGTGCCAGCAGCTTAATAGGGGGCGGGGAGACCCAGTACTTC
.,11,TRBV13,.,TRBJ2-1,CASSSDNEQFF,TGTGCCAGCAGCTCGGACAATGAGCAGTTCTTC
many,16,TRBV15,TRBD1,TRBJ1-2,CATSREGPGQGGGYTF,TGTGCCACCAGCAGAGAGGGGCCGGGACAGGGAGGGGGCTACACCTTC
once,13,TRBV6-5,.,TRBJ1-5,CASSYGPNQPQHF,TGTGCCAGCAGTTACGGGCCCAATCAGCCCCAGCATTTT
few,18,TRBV24-1,TRBD2,TRBJ2-3,CATSPGLTSGGTRDTQYF,TGTGCCACCAGCCCGGGGCTTACTAGCGGAGGGACGCGGGATACGCAGTATTTT
.,16,TRBV24-1,TRBD1,TRBJ1-2,CATSGPSPGQAYGYTF,TGTGCCACCAGTGGCCCCTCCCCGGGACAGGCATATGGCTACACCTTC
once,14,TRBV6-5,.,TRBJ1-2,CASSRQSSNYGYTF,TGTGCCAGCAGCCGACAAAGCTCTAACTATGGCTACACCTTC
.,14,TRBV5-1,.,TRBJ2-3,CASSLGGPVDTQYF,TGCGCCAGCTCTCTGGGGGGGCCGGTAGATACGCAGTATTTT
once,15,TRBV5-1,TRBD2,TRBJ2-1,CASSLSGASYNEQFF,TGCGCCAGCAGCCTTAGCGGGGCATCCTACAATGAGCAGTTCTTC
many,15,TRBV11-2,.,TRBJ1-1,CASSLVRVRDTEAFF,TGTGCCAGCAGCTTAGTAAGGGTGAGGGACACTGAAGCTTTCTTT
.,18,TRBV7-8,TRBD2,TRBJ2-6,CASSLLEGRVSGANVLTF,TGTGCCAGCAGCTTATTAGAAGGGAGGGTCTCTGGGGCCAACGTCCTGACTTTC
.,17,TRBV3-1/TRBV3-2,TRBD1,TRBJ2-4,CASSQFRTGGAKNIQYF,TGTGCCAGCAGCCAATTCCGTACAGGGGGGGCCAAAAACATTCAGTACTTC
.,16,TRBV11-2,TRBD1,TRBJ2-1,CASSFADRGITNEQFF,TGTGCCAGCAGCTTCGCGGACAGGGGAATTACCAATGAGCAGTTCTTC
.,13,TRBV27,.,TRBJ1-6,CASTGGAYSPLHF,TGTGCCAGCACGGGGGGCGCCTATTCACCCCTCCACTTT
.,14,TRBV30,.,TRBJ2-1,CAWSRLDSNNEQFF,TGTGCCTGGAGTCGGTTGGACAGCAACAATGAGCAGTTCTTC
few,14,TRBV7-9,.,TRBJ2-7,CASSGPQGPYEQYF,TGTGCCAGCAGCGGGCCACAGGGCCCCTACGAGCAGTACTTC
.,14,TRBV7-9,.,TRBJ1-1,CASSQGGMNTEAFF,TGTGCCAGCAGCCAGGGAGGTATGAACACTGAAGCTTTCTTT
.,15,TRBV5-1,TRBD1,TRBJ1-5,CASSKTGGLNQPQHF,TGCGCCAGCAGCAAGACAGGGGGCCTCAATCAGCCCCAGCATTTT
.,15,TRBV28,.,TRBJ2-5,CASSLPLQGQETQYF,TGTGCCAGCAGTTTACCCTTACAGGGTCAAGAGACCCAGTACTTC
.,13,TRBV9,.,TRBJ2-3,CASSVTGTDTQYF,TGTGCCAGCAGCGTAACAGGCACAGATACGCAGTATTTT
few,17,TRBV28,.,TRBJ2-3,CASSLPPGVTSTDTQYF,TGTGCCAGCAGTTTACCCCCGGGGGTGACTAGCACAGATACGCAGTATTTT
medium-sized,13,TRBV12-3/TRBV12-4,.,TRBJ1-2,CASSPFFDYGYTF,TGTGCCAGCAGTCCCTTTTTTGACTATGGCTACACCTTC
.,13,TRBV2,.,TRBJ2-5,CASSPRWRETQYF,TGTGCCAGCAGTCCCCGTTGGAGGGAGACCCAGTACTTC
.,14,TRBV28,.,TRBJ1-3,CASREQGSGNTIYF,TGTGCCAGCAGGGAACAGGGATCTGGAAACACCATATATTTT
.,15,TRBV6-5,TRBD2,TRBJ2-3,CASRRTSGGGDTQYF,TGTGCCAGCAGAAGGACTAGCGGGGGGGGTGATACGCAGTATTTT
.,19,TRBV7-2,TRBD1,TRBJ1-6,CASSRVSSPGQLVNSPLHF,TGTGCCAGCAGCCGGGTTAGTTCGCCGGGACAGCTAGTAAATTCACCCCTCCACTTT
.,14,TRBV2,.,TRBJ1-1,CASSEARGGTEAFF,TGTGCCAGCAGTGAGGCTCGGGGTGGTACTGAAGCTTTCTTT
.,14,TRBV9,.,TRBJ1-2,CASSPMAGDSGYTF,TGTGCCAGCAGCCCTATGGCGGGGGATTCTGGCTACACCTTC
.,15,TRBV5-5,.,TRBJ2-1,CASSLDGKPYNEQFF,TGTGCCAGCAGCTTGGATGGTAAGCCCTACAATGAGCAGTTCTTC
.,13,TRBV9,TRBD2,TRBJ2-3,CASTRTSTDTQYF,TGTGCCAGCACCCGGACTAGTACAGATACGCAGTATTTT
.,15,TRBV5-5,TRBD2,TRBJ2-3,CASSRSSGGTDTQYF,TGTGCCAGCAGCCGCTCTAGCGGGGGCACAGATACGCAGTATTTT
.,12,TRBV19,TRBD1,TRBJ1-2,CAGSTGNYGYTF,TGTGCCGGTTCGACAGGGAACTATGGCTACACCTTC